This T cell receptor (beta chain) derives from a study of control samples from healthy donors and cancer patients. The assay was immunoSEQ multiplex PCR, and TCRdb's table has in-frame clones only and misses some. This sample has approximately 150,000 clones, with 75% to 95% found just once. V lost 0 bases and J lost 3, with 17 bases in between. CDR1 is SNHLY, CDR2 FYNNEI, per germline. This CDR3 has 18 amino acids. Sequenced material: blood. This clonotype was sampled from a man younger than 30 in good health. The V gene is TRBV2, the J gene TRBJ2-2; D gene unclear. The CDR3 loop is CASSEAFRVSPDTGELFF. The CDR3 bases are TGTGCCAGCAGTGAAGCTTTTCGGGTCTCTCCAGACACCGGGGAGCTGTTTTTT.